This record concerns one TCR beta chain sequence. Per the original data handling: The authors estimated nucleated cell counts from reference gene primer amplification. TCRdb's table, derived via immunoSEQ multiplex PCR, lists solely in-frame clones and lacks some. From that table come the V and J calls and clone size; the DNA was used to work out D and trimming. The sample carries fewer than 250,000 clones, less than 80% recorded once. The data belong to a study of blood T cell repertoires in COVID-19. Study context: T cells, B-cell-depleted T cells, or PBMCs supplied cDNA or gDNA.

CDR1 and CDR2 from the germline V gene are SNHLY and FYNNEI. The trim removed 4 bases at V and 9 bases at J, leaving 14 bases unmatched. CDR3 length: 15 amino acids. The sequenced material came from peripheral blood. The sequence was collected from a woman between 45 and 65 years old with acute or convalescent COVID-19. The V and J genes are TRBV2 and TRBJ2-7; TRBD1 agrees at 8 bases. The CDR3 DNA follows: TGTGCCAGCAGTGGAATGGACAGGGCAAGGTTGCCGCAGTACTTC. Its protein product is CASSGMDRARLPQYF.